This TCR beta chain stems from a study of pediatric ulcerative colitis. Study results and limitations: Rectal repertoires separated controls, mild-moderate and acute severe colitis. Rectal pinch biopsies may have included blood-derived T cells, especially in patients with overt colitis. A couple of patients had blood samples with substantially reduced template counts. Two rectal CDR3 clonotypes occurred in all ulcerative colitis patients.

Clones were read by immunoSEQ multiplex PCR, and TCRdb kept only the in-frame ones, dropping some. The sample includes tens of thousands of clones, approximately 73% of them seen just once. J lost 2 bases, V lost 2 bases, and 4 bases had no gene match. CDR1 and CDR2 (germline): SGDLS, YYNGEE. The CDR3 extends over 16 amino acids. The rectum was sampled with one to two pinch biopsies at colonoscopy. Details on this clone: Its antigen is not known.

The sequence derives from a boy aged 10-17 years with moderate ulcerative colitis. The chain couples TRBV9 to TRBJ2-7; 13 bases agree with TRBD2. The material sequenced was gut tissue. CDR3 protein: CASSVGTSGDTYEQYF. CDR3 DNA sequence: TGTGCCAGCAGCGTGGGGACTAGCGGGGATACCTACGAGCAGTACTTC.